Listed below are T cell receptor beta chains from one sample, sequenced in a study of T cell repertoires in cytomegalovirus infection. TCRdb recomputed calls from the reads with MiXCR, one row per CDR3 protein. The sample yields about 460,000 distinct CDR3 sequences, around 10% seen once. Sample: PBMCs. The receptors were sampled from a human donor in good health (CMV status not recorded). Some clones in this sample may be carry-over from other donors' samples. Both conserved end residues are part of each CDR3. The D gene is left open where the match is weak. Not every row has a clone size; where given, it reads once, few, many or a size class.

TGTGCCAGCAGTGAATTTGGGACAGGGTCTATTGGCTACACCTTC | CASSEFGTGSIGYTF | many | 15 | TRBV25-1 | TRBD1 | TRBJ1-2
TGTGCCAGCAGTTTAGCGAGGCCCGGGGAGCTGTTTTTT | CASSLARPGELFF | many | 13 | TRBV28 | - | TRBJ2-2
TGTGCCAGCAGCCCAAGGGCGGAGGGCACTGAAGCTTTCTTT | CASSPRAEGTEAFF | - | 14 | TRBV11-2 | - | TRBJ1-1
TGTGCCAGCACCCCCGGCCCCTTGTCTAGCGGGGTTTACAATGAGCAGTTCTTC | CASTPGPLSSGVYNEQFF | many | 18 | TRBV28 | TRBD2 | TRBJ2-1
TGTGCCAGCAGCTTATCACAGTTAGATACGCAGTATTTT | CASSLSQLDTQYF | many | 13 | TRBV7-7 | - | TRBJ2-3
TGCAGCGTTGGCTTGAGCGGGGCCCTTCAAGAGACCCAGTACTTC | CSVGLSGALQETQYF | many | 15 | TRBV29-1 | TRBD2 | TRBJ2-5
TGTGCCAGCAGTGAACAGGGTGTAGAAAAACTGTTTTTT | CASSEQGVEKLFF | many | 13 | TRBV6-1 | - | TRBJ1-4
TGCAGTGCTAGTATGACCGGACAGAGGGGAGAGACCCAGTACTTC | CSASMTGQRGETQYF | few | 15 | TRBV20-1 | - | TRBJ2-5
TGTGCCAGTAGTGAGACAGGGGAGAGCTATGGCTACACCTTC | CASSETGESYGYTF | many | 14 | TRBV19 | TRBD1 | TRBJ1-2
TGTGCCAGCAGTTACAATTGGGACTACTACGAGCAGTACTTC | CASSYNWDYYEQYF | few | 14 | TRBV6-6 | TRBD2 | TRBJ2-7
TGTGCCAGCTCACCACCCGGGACGAACACTGAAGCTTTCTTT | CASSPPGTNTEAFF | - | 14 | TRBV18 | - | TRBJ1-1
TGTGCCAGCAGCTTGAGTAGCGGGTCTAGCACAGATACGCAGTATTTT | CASSLSSGSSTDTQYF | - | 16 | TRBV9 | TRBD2 | TRBJ2-3
TGTGCCAGCAGCTTCCGCGGGACAGGGGGATGGGAGACCCAGTACTTC | CASSFRGTGGWETQYF | many | 16 | TRBV5-6 | TRBD1 | TRBJ2-5
TGTGCCAGCAGCTTAGGATACAGGGGGCTCGAGCAGTACTTC | CASSLGYRGLEQYF | many | 14 | TRBV5-6 | TRBD1 | TRBJ2-7
TGTGCCAGCAGCCCCTTAGTAGTAGGCACCGGGGAGCTGTTTTTT | CASSPLVVGTGELFF | - | 15 | TRBV7-6 | - | TRBJ2-2
TGTGCCTCCGTCCTAGCGGGAGGGGCTGAGCAGTTCTTC | CASVLAGGAEQFF | few | 13 | TRBV2 | TRBD2 | TRBJ2-1
TGTGCCAGCAGCCAAGGGGTAGCAAATTCACCCCTCCACTTT | CASSQGVANSPLHF | - | 14 | TRBV3-1 | - | TRBJ1-6
TGCAGTGCCAGAGGCCTAGCGGGAGTCATTGATGAGCAGTTCTTC | CSARGLAGVIDEQFF | - | 15 | TRBV20-1 | TRBD2 | TRBJ2-1
TGTGCCAGCAGTCGCAACAGCGGAAACACCGGGGAGCTGTTTTTT | CASSRNSGNTGELFF | many | 15 | TRBV14 | - | TRBJ2-2
TGTGCCAGCAGCTTGGGGGGGACTAGCGGGGTGCGGGATACGCAGTATTTT | CASSLGGTSGVRDTQYF | many | 17 | TRBV5-4 | TRBD2 | TRBJ2-3
TGTGCCAGCAGTTTCATGACACCGAGGTACGAGCAGTACTTC | CASSFMTPRYEQYF | many | 14 | TRBV28 | - | TRBJ2-7
TGTGCCAGCAGTGAATCCCACCCCAGGAACTATGGCTACACCTTC | CASSESHPRNYGYTF | few | 15 | TRBV6-1 | - | TRBJ1-2
TGTGCCATCAGTGAACTCGGGACAGGGGATAACTATGGCTACACCTTC | CAISELGTGDNYGYTF | many | 16 | TRBV10-3 | TRBD1 | TRBJ1-2
TGTGCCAGCAGCCGCGGGGACAGTAGCGAGCAGTACTTC | CASSRGDSSEQYF | many | 13 | TRBV7-3 | - | TRBJ2-7
TGTGCCAGCAGTGAATATATTCGGGGTTCCATGAACACTGAAGCTTTCTTT | CASSEYIRGSMNTEAFF | - | 17 | TRBV25-1 | - | TRBJ1-1
TGTGCCAGTAGCCCTGAGCCCCAGCATTTT | CASSPEPQHF | - | 10 | TRBV19 | - | TRBJ1-5
TGTGCCAGCAGTTTCTTTACAGGGAGTTCACCCCTCCACTTT | CASSFFTGSSPLHF | many | 14 | TRBV12-3/TRBV12-4 | - | TRBJ1-6
TGTGCCAGCAGTGAAGGGACAGGGGTAGGAGCGGCAGGCTACACCTTC | CASSEGTGVGAAGYTF | many | 16 | TRBV6-1 | TRBD1 | TRBJ1-2